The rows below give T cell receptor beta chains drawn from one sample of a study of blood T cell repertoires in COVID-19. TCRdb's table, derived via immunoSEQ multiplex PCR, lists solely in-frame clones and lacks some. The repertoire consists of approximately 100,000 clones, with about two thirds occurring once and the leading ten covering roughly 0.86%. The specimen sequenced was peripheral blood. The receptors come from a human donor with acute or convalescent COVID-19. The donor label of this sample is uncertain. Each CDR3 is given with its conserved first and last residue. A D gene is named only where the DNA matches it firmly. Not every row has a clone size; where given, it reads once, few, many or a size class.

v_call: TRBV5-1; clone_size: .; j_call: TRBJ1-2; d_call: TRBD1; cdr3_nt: TGCGCCAGCAGCAGCGGGACAGGGCAATTTACTAACTATGGCTACACCTTC; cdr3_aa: CASSSGTGQFTNYGYTF
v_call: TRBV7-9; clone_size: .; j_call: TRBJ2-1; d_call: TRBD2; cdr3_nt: TGTGCCAGCAGTTTTAAGCGGGGGGGCCACGACAATGAGCAGTTCTTC; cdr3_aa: CASSFKRGGHDNEQFF
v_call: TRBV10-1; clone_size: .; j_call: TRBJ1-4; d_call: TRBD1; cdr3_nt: TGCGCCAGGCCGACCGGGACAGGGCGTTCACAAGAAAAACTGTTTTTT; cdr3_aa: CARPTGTGRSQEKLFF
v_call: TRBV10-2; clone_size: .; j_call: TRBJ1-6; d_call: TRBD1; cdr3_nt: TGCGCCAGCAAGGACAGGGGAAGATCACCCCTCCACTTT; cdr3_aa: CASKDRGRSPLHF
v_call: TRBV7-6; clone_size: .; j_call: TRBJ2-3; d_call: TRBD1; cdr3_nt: TGTGCCAGCAGCTTAGCGTGGGACAGGGGTCGCCCAGATACGCAGTATTTT; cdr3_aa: CASSLAWDRGRPDTQYF
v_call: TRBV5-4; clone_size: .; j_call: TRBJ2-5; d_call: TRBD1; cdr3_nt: TGTGCCAGCAGCTTGGACAGGGGAGAGACCCAGTACTTC; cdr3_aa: CASSLDRGETQYF
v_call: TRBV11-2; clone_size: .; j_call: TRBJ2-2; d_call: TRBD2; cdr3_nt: TGTGCCAGCAGCTTTCCTAGCGGGGGGACTAACACCGGGGAGCTGTTTTTT; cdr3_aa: CASSFPSGGTNTGELFF
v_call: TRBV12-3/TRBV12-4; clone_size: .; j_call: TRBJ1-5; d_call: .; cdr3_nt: TGTGCCAGCAGGGGACACACCAATCAGCCCCAGCATTTT; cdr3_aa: CASRGHTNQPQHF
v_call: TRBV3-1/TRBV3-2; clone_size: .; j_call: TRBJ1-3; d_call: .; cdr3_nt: TGTGCCAGCAGCCCGCGGGGGGCTGGAAACACCATATATTTT; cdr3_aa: CASSPRGAGNTIYF
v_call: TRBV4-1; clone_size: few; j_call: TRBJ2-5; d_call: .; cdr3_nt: TGCGCCAGCAGCGGGGGGAAGCGGGAGACCCAGTACTTC; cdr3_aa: CASSGGKRETQYF
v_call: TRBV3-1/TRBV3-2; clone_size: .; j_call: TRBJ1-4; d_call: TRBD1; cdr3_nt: TGTGCCAGCAGCTTGACAGGGGGTAAGAGTGAAAAACTGTTTTTT; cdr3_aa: CASSLTGGKSEKLFF
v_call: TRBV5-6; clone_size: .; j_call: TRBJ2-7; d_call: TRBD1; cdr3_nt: TGTGCCAGCAGCTGGGGACAGCCCTCCTACGAGCAGTACTTC; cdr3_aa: CASSWGQPSYEQYF
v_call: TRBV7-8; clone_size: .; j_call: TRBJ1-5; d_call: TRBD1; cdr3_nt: TGTGCCAGCAGCACACGGCAGGGGGCGAGCAATCAGCCCCAGCATTTT; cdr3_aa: CASSTRQGASNQPQHF
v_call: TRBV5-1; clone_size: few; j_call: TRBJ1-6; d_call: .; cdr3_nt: TGCGCCAGCAGCTTGGTAGACAGCTCCTATAATTCACCCCTCCACTTT; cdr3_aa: CASSLVDSSYNSPLHF
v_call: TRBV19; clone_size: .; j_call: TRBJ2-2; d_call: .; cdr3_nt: TGTGCCAGCATGACAGGACCAAGGGCCGGGGAGCTGTTTTTT; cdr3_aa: CASMTGPRAGELFF
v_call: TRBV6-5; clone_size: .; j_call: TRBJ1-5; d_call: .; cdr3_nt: TGTGCCAGCAGTCCTTTGGAGGGTCAGCCCCAGCATTTT; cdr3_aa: CASSPLEGQPQHF
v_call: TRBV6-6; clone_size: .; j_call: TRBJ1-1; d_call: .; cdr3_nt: TGTGCCAGCAGCTCCAGACAAAACACTGAAGCTTTCTTT; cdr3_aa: CASSSRQNTEAFF
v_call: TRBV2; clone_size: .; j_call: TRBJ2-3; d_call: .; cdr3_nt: TGTGCCACCCCGAAGCCGAGTTCCGGGGCAGATACGCAGTATTTT; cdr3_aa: CATPKPSSGADTQYF
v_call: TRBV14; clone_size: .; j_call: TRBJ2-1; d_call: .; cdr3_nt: TGTGCCAGCAGCCCCCCCACTACTCTTGAGCAGTTCTTC; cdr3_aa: CASSPPTTLEQFF
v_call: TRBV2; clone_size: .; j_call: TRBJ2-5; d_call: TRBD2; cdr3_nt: TGTGCCAGCAGACTAGCGGGGGAGACCCAGTACTTC; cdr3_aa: CASRLAGETQYF
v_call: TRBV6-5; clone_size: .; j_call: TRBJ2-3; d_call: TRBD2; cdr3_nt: TGTGCCAGCAGGAACCCGGGACTAGCAACAGATACGCAGTATTTT; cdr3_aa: CASRNPGLATDTQYF
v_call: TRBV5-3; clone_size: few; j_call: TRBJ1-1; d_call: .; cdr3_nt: TGTGCCAGAAGCACCACAGGGAACACTGAAGCTTTCTTT; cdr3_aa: CARSTTGNTEAFF
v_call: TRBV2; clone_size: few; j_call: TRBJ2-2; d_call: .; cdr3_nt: TGTGCCAGCAGTACCAGGGGTGCCGGGGAGCTGTTTTTT; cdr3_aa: CASSTRGAGELFF
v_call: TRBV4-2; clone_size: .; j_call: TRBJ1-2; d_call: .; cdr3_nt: TGTGCCAGCAGCCAAGATTGGGCAGGGATGAACTATGGCTACACCTTC; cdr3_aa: CASSQDWAGMNYGYTF
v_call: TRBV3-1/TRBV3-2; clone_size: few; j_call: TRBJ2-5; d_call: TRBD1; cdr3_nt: TGTGCCAGCAGCCAAGGGCGATTCCCGGGACAGGAGACCCAGTACTTC; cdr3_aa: CASSQGRFPGQETQYF
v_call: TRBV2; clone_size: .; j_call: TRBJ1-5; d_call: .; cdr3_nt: TGTGCCAGCAGCAGACAGGACCGTAGCAATCAGCCCCAGCATTTT; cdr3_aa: CASSRQDRSNQPQHF
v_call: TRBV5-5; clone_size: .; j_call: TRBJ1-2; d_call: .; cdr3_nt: TGTGCCAGCAGCTCCGGACAGCCCTCTAACTATGGCTACACCTTC; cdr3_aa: CASSSGQPSNYGYTF